A selection of T cell receptor beta chains follows, all from one sample in a study of cytomegalovirus exposure and HLA in healthy donors. Clones were read by immunoSEQ multiplex PCR, and TCRdb kept only the in-frame ones, dropping some. This sample yields about 57,000 clones, of which around 80% are seen a single time; about 6.5% belongs to the top ten. Sample: PBMCs. The receptor set was obtained from a male donor in good health and CMV-seronegative. The CDR3 runs from the conserved cysteine through the conserved F or W. Fields, in order: J gene, clone size, V gene, D gene, CDR3 protein, CDR3 DNA. The D gene is left open where the match is weak. For some rows the clone size is stated as once, few or many, or as a class when expanded; others skip it.

TRBJ2-3	.	TRBV6-4	TRBD2	CASSASGGASDTQYF	TGTGCCAGCAGTGCTAGCGGGGGGGCGTCAGATACGCAGTATTTT
TRBJ2-3	few	TRBV6-4	TRBD2	CASSETSGGTDTQYF	TGTGCCAGCAGTGAGACTAGCGGGGGCACAGATACGCAGTATTTT
TRBJ2-3	few	TRBV13	TRBD2	CASSGNALAGGTWRDTQYF	TGTGCCAGCAGCGGGAATGCACTAGCGGGGGGGACCTGGAGAGATACGCAGTATTTT
TRBJ2-7	.	TRBV6-6	TRBD1	CASSYSQGTTYEQYF	TGTGCCAGCAGTTACTCACAGGGGACCACCTACGAGCAGTACTTC
TRBJ1-1	.	TRBV5-8	.	CASSPHTEAFF	TGTGCCAGCAGCCCTCACACTGAAGCTTTCTTT
TRBJ2-7	.	TRBV19	TRBD2	CASSLGGSTYEQYF	TGTGCCAGTAGTCTCGGGGGGAGTACCTACGAGCAGTACTTC
TRBJ2-7	.	TRBV20-1	.	CSARDSYEQYF	TGCAGTGCTAGAGATAGTTACGAGCAGTACTTC
TRBJ1-2	.	TRBV10-3	.	CAISGGRDYGYTF	TGTGCCATCAGTGGGGGCAGGGACTATGGCTACACCTTC
TRBJ1-1	few	TRBV5-6	TRBD1	CASSVAGTGGGEAFF	TGTGCCAGCAGCGTGGCCGGGACAGGGGGCGGAGAAGCTTTCTTT
TRBJ2-7	once	TRBV5-5	TRBD2	CASSLRQAGGPGYEQYF	TGTGCCAGCAGCTTGCGTCAAGCGGGGGGGCCGGGCTACGAGCAGTACTTC
TRBJ1-5	.	TRBV25-1	.	CASSEPGNQPQHF	TGTGCCAGCAGTGAACCGGGCAATCAGCCCCAGCATTTT
TRBJ1-1	.	TRBV19	.	CASSTVNTEAFF	TGTGCCAGTAGCACAGTGAACACTGAAGCTTTCTTT
TRBJ1-2	few	TRBV19	TRBD1	CASEGRQGEYGYTF	TGTGCCTCGGAGGGTCGGCAGGGGGAGTATGGCTACACCTTC
TRBJ1-1	.	TRBV7-9	.	CASSAWLGRGGLNTEAFF	TGTGCCAGCAGCGCCTGGTTGGGGAGGGGAGGACTGAACACTGAAGCTTTCTTT
TRBJ2-5	.	TRBV2	TRBD2	CASSESLAGGQETQYF	TGTGCCAGCAGTGAATCCTTAGCGGGGGGACAAGAGACCCAGTACTTC
TRBJ2-7	.	TRBV9	TRBD2	CASSPPLTSGGSYEQYF	TGTGCCAGCAGCCCACCCCTGACTAGCGGGGGTTCCTACGAGCAGTACTTC
TRBJ2-3	.	TRBV7-3	TRBD1	CASSQDRVGDTQYF	TGTGCCAGCAGCCAAGACAGGGTTGGAGATACGCAGTATTTT
TRBJ2-5	.	TRBV30	TRBD1	CAWSGLLDRKETQYF	TGTGCCTGGAGTGGACTCCTGGACAGGAAAGAGACCCAGTACTTC
TRBJ1-5	.	TRBV9	.	CASSVEAGGGNQPQHF	TGTGCCAGCAGCGTAGAGGCTGGGGGCGGCAATCAGCCCCAGCATTTT
TRBJ2-3	.	TRBV7-9	.	CASIYDWPSTDTQYF	TGTGCCAGCATATACGACTGGCCTAGCACAGATACGCAGTATTTT
TRBJ2-5	.	TRBV2	.	CASSETSLQVQTQYF	TGTGCCAGCAGTGAAACTAGCCTTCAGGTCCAGACCCAGTACTTC
TRBJ1-4	.	TRBV19	TRBD1	CASSQPGQGYEKLFF	TGTGCCAGTAGCCAACCGGGACAGGGCTATGAAAAACTGTTTTTT
TRBJ1-2	.	TRBV2	TRBD1	CASTTGGLGYTF	TGTGCCAGCACTACAGGGGGCTTAGGCTACACCTTC
TRBJ1-3	.	TRBV11-1	TRBD1	CASSLRARRQGSGNTIYF	TGTGCCAGCAGCTTAAGGGCCCGACGACAGGGCTCTGGAAACACCATATATTTT
TRBJ1-2	.	TRBV6-5	.	CAGSYYENYGYTF	TGTGCCGGCAGTTACTACGAGAACTATGGCTACACCTTC
TRBJ2-1	once	TRBV7-2	.	CASSLFGDEQFF	TGTGCCAGCAGCTTATTCGGGGATGAGCAGTTCTTC
TRBJ1-5	.	TRBV27	TRBD1	CASSSGTGRLLDGNQPQHF	TGTGCCAGCAGTTCCGGGACAGGGCGTCTATTAGATGGCAATCAGCCCCAGCATTTT
TRBJ1-5	.	TRBV5-5	TRBD1	CASSLTGGNQPQHF	TGTGCCAGCAGCTTGACAGGGGGCAATCAGCCCCAGCATTTT
TRBJ2-2	.	TRBV30	.	CAWRGLGDSGELFF	TGTGCCTGGAGGGGTCTCGGGGACTCCGGGGAGCTGTTTTTT
TRBJ1-6	.	TRBV7-2	TRBD1	CASSPAGGRNSPLHF	TGTGCCAGCAGCCCGGCAGGGGGCCGGAATTCACCCCTCCACTTT
TRBJ2-3	once	TRBV7-2	.	CASSLGLLLISSTDTQYF	TGTGCCAGCAGCTTAGGATTACTGCTAATCTCTAGCACAGATACGCAGTATTTT
TRBJ2-7	.	TRBV30	.	CAWSARIGEQYF	TGTGCCTGGAGCGCTCGTATCGGGGAGCAGTACTTC
TRBJ2-1	.	TRBV7-8	TRBD2	CASSYKYRLAGASEQFF	TGTGCCAGCAGCTATAAATACCGACTAGCGGGGGCAAGTGAGCAGTTCTTC
TRBJ2-1	few	TRBV27	TRBD1	CASSPQTGGNEQFF	TGTGCCAGCAGTCCTCAAACAGGGGGGAATGAGCAGTTCTTC
TRBJ1-1	.	TRBV6-1	TRBD1	CAAGTGLAFF	TGTGCCGCCGGGACAGGTCTGGCTTTCTTT
TRBJ2-1	once	TRBV11-3	.	CASSLPGTGDNEQFF	TGTGCCAGCAGCCTCCCCGGGACTGGGGACAATGAGCAGTTCTTC
TRBJ1-2	.	TRBV5-1	.	CASSRNAQVNYGYTF	TGCGCCAGCAGCCGAAACGCCCAGGTGAACTATGGCTACACCTTC
TRBJ2-3	.	TRBV5-1	TRBD1	CASSPQGAADTQYF	TGCGCCAGCAGCCCGCAGGGGGCAGCAGATACGCAGTATTTT
TRBJ2-6	.	TRBV2	TRBD1	CASRYDRAGANVLTF	TGTGCCAGCAGGTACGACAGGGCCGGGGCCAACGTCCTGACTTTC
TRBJ2-7	few	TRBV6-6	TRBD2	CASSQRDLSYEQYF	TGTGCCAGTTCACAGCGGGACCTATCCTACGAGCAGTACTTC
TRBJ2-7	.	TRBV4-2	TRBD2	CASSQETGGLYEQYF	TGTGCCAGCAGCCAAGAGACGGGGGGTCTCTACGAGCAGTACTTC
TRBJ2-3	.	TRBV7-3	TRBD2	CASSLGLAGPTSTDTQYF	TGTGCCAGCAGCCTGGGACTAGCGGGGCCTACTAGCACAGATACGCAGTATTTT
TRBJ1-2	.	TRBV4-1	TRBD1	CASSQDTTGGGYGYTF	TGCGCCAGCAGCCAAGACACTACAGGGGGCGGCTATGGCTACACCTTC
TRBJ1-4	.	TRBV19	.	CASTDSATNEKLFF	TGTGCCAGTACCGACAGCGCAACTAATGAAAAACTGTTTTTT
TRBJ1-5	.	TRBV19	TRBD1	CASSIVWTGINQPQHF	TGTGCCAGTAGTATAGTTTGGACAGGCATTAATCAGCCCCAGCATTTT
TRBJ1-1	once	TRBV7-6	.	CASRGQVNTEAFF	TGTGCCAGCAGGGGGCAGGTAAACACTGAAGCTTTCTTT
TRBJ1-2	.	TRBV4-3	.	CASSQDLEQPEGYTF	TGCGCCAGCAGCCAAGATCTGGAGCAGCCAGAAGGCTACACCTTC
TRBJ1-1	.	TRBV2	.	CASSAQGEGAEAFF	TGTGCCAGCAGTGCGCAGGGCGAAGGGGCTGAAGCTTTCTTT
TRBJ2-2	.	TRBV7-2	.	CASSFQSMNTGELFF	TGTGCCAGCAGCTTTCAATCTATGAACACCGGGGAGCTGTTTTTT
TRBJ1-3	.	TRBV5-6	TRBD1	CASSLNDRAPGNTIYF	TGTGCCAGCAGCTTGAATGACAGGGCGCCTGGAAACACCATATATTTT
TRBJ1-4	.	TRBV30	.	CAWTYARPPAVEREKLFF	TGTGCCTGGACCTACGCCAGGCCCCCGGCCGTGGAACGTGAAAAACTGTTTTTT
TRBJ1-1	.	TRBV5-8	.	CASSPVWGRLNTEAFF	TGTGCCAGCAGTCCGGTGTGGGGGCGACTGAACACTGAAGCTTTCTTT
TRBJ2-1	.	TRBV7-2	TRBD1	CASSLDEQGAGDEQFF	TGTGCCAGCAGCTTAGATGAACAGGGGGCCGGGGATGAGCAGTTCTTC